Sequencing of this T cell receptor beta chain was carried out in a study of cytomegalovirus exposure and HLA in healthy donors. The CDR3 loop spans 13 amino acids. V was shortened by 6 bases and J by 8 bases, with 16 bases between the two germline ends. Germline values: CDR1 LNHDA, CDR2 SQIVND (reference sequence). Use of 60 Vbeta and 13 Jbeta primers characterized the PCR. The assay was immunoSEQ multiplex PCR, and TCRdb's table has in-frame clones only and misses some. This table holds nearly 300,000 clones, about nine tenths found once. This clonotype was obtained from a man aged 40-49 years in good health and CMV-seropositive. Input material: PBMCs. V usage is TRBV19 and J usage is TRBJ1-2, with D possibly being TRBD1 (6 bases). Written as DNA, the CDR3 is TGTGCCAGTAGGGCAGGGGTGGTGATGGGCTACACCTTC. Its protein is CASRAGVVMGYTF.